A single sample is the source of the 19 T cell receptor beta chains below, sequenced in a study of T cells in tuberculosis. Sequencing was performed with immunoSEQ multiplex PCR; in TCRdb, only in-frame clones are kept and a portion is missing. Of 30,000 to 35,000 clones listed, about 90% are singletons. Time point specified: new active TB diagnosis, blood taken before or within 7 days of starting treatment. Sequences were derived from PBMCs, sampled at tuberculosis diagnosis. These receptors all stem from an adult with tuberculosis. Some clones in this sample may be carry-over from other donors' samples.

The gene calls are TRBV6-6 and TRBJ2-3; possibly TRBD2 for D (6 bases). Germline V gene data show CDR1 as MNHNY and CDR2 as SVGAGI (reference sequence). Trimming took 6 bases from V and 4 from J, leaving 14 bases between them. The CDR3 is 14 residues long. CDR3 nucleotide sequence: TGTGCCAGCAGACGCCGGGACTTATCAGATACGCAGTATTTT. Its protein is CASRRRDLSDTQYF.

The rearrangement uses TRBV5-6 and TRBJ2-7, with D perhaps matching TRBD1 (5 bases). Germline values: CDR1 SGHDT, CDR2 YYEEEE. V shed 2 bases and J shed 2 bases, with 17 bases lying between them. The CDR3 loop spans 16 amino acids. This CDR3 reads CASSLYFRGLTYEQYF. The CDR3 DNA is TGTGCCAGCAGCTTATATTTTAGGGGCCTTACCTACGAGCAGTACTTC.

Concerning this clone: One end of the junction varies from germline; a read error may be responsible. The rearrangement links TRBV9 to TRBJ2-2; TRBD2 might be the D (5 bases). Germline V lookup: CDR1 SGDLS, CDR2 YYNGEE. There are 17 residues in the CDR3. CDR3 nucleotide sequence: TGTGCCAGCAGCGTAGACGTTAGGTTATCGAACACCGGGGAGCTGCTTTTT. It translates to CASSVDVRLSNTGELLF.

The V call is TRBV29-1, the J call TRBJ1-1; 8 bases are shared with TRBD1. V shed 7 bases and J 8 bases; nucleotides not matched to a gene: 12. CDR3 length: 13 residues. Per the germline V gene, CDR1 is SQVTM and CDR2 is ANQGSEA. As DNA, the CDR3 is TGCAGCGCCGAACAGGGGGTTCGGGGCGAAGCTTTCTTT. Translation: CSAEQGVRGEAFF.

Only one count was recorded for this clone. This sequence joins TRBV6-5 and TRBJ1-1; maybe TRBD1 (5 bases). CDR3 length: 12 amino acids. CDR1 MNHEY and CDR2 SVGAGI come from the germline V gene. Deletions cut 7 bases from V and 7 bases from J, with 13 bases between. The CDR3: CASKTGEIEAFF. The CDR3 DNA reads TGTGCCAGCAAGACGGGGGAAATTGAAGCTTTCTTT.

This chain links TRBV27 with TRBJ2-1; 9 positions agree with TRBD1. The germline CDR1 and CDR2 sequences are MNHEY and SMNVEV (reference sequence). The junction had 8 bases not matched to a gene; V was cut back by 10 bases and J by 1 base. The CDR3 loop spans 15 amino acids. CDR3 coding DNA: TGTGCCACGGGCTGGGGGACAGGGTCCTACAATGAGCAGTTCTTC. The encoded protein is CATGWGTGSYNEQFF.

This clone has just one count. The gene calls are TRBV30 and TRBJ2-6; tentative D call: TRBD1 (5 bases). CDR1 and CDR2 (germline): GTSNPN, SVGIG (reference sequence). The CDR3 has 13 amino acids. V gave up 6 bases and J gave up 0 bases, with 6 bases separating them. The CDR3 spells CACRVSGANVLTF. The CDR3 DNA reads TGTGCCTGCAGGGTCTCTGGGGCCAACGTCCTGACTTTC.

The rearrangement links TRBV2 to TRBJ1-6; TRBD1 matches 9 bases. This CDR3 contains 18 residues. Germline CDR1 is SNHLY and CDR2 is FYNNEI. Germline trimming cut 6 bases from V and 5 bases from J; bases unmatched to any gene: 14. The CDR3 region is CASSAGTGNFLDNSPLHF. CDR3 coding DNA: TGTGCCAGCAGCGCCGGGACAGGGAATTTCTTGGATAATTCACCCCTCCACTTT.

The rearrangement joins TRBV5-1 to TRBJ2-1; 9 bases align to TRBD1. V shed 0 bases, J shed 7 bases, and the junction held 5 bases outside the gene matches. The CDR3 sequence is 15 residues long. Germline assignment: CDR1 SGHRS and CDR2 YFSETQ. The CDR3, as DNA: TGCGCCAGCAGCTTGGCGGGGACAGGGTTGAATGAGCAGTTCTTC. Its protein is CASSLAGTGLNEQFF. The full variable domain, its missing parts supplied by reference TRBV5-1 and TRBJ2-1, is KAGVTQTPRYLIKTRGQQVTLSCSPISGHRSVSWYQQTPGQGLQFLFEYFSETQRNKGNFPGRFSGRQFSNSRSEMNVSTLELGDSALYLCASSLAGTGLNEQFFGPGTRLTVL.

V is TRBV5-1 and J is TRBJ2-1; 7 bases match TRBD1. CDR3 size: 16 residues. CDR1 is SGHRS and CDR2 is YFSETQ in the germline V gene. The junction had 15 bases not matched to a gene; V was cut back by 4 bases and J by 8 bases. The DNA for the CDR3 is TGCGCCAGCAGCAACCACCGGGACAGCTTCGGCGATGAGCAGTTCTTC. As protein: CASSNHRDSFGDEQFF.

Within the sample, this clone is medium-sized. V gene TRBV14 combines with J gene TRBJ2-4; D perhaps matches TRBD1 (6 bases). The CDR3 loop spans 13 amino acids. The V gene lost 5 bases and the J gene lost 7 bases, with 12 bases spanning the gap. The V gene's germline CDR1 is SGHDN and CDR2 FVKESK. CDR3 loop: CASSAGQRNIQYF. CDR3 nucleotides: TGTGCCAGCAGCGCTGGACAGCGGAACATTCAGTACTTC. The variable domain in full, with the rest retrieved from reference TRBV14 and TRBJ2-4, is EAGVTQFPSHSVIEKGQTVTLRCDPISGHDNLYWYRRVMGKEIKFLLHFVKESKQDESGMPNNRFLAERTGGTYSTLKVQPAELEDSGVYFCASSAGQRNIQYFGAGTRLSVL.

J is TRBJ2-1 and V is TRBV27; maybe TRBD2 (7 bases). The CDR3 contains 15 residues. V gave up 2 bases and J gave up 9 bases, with 17 bases separating them. Germline loops: CDR1 MNHEY, CDR2 SMNVEV (reference sequence). The CDR3 sequence is CASSLMSGGQGEQFF. The CDR3 DNA reads as TGTGCCAGCAGTTTAATGTCGGGGGGCCAGGGTGAGCAGTTCTTC.

The gene calls are TRBV9 and TRBJ2-1; 9 bases align to TRBD2. Germline trimming cut 0 bases from V and 9 bases from J; bases unmatched to any gene: 7. The length of the CDR3 is 15 residues. Germline assignment: CDR1 SGDLS and CDR2 YYNGEE. The CDR3 spells CASSVEAGGLSEQFF. The CDR3 DNA sequence: TGTGCCAGCAGCGTAGAAGCGGGGGGTTTAAGTGAGCAGTTCTTC. Complete variable domain (other parts from reference TRBV9 and TRBJ2-1): DSGVTQTPKHLITATGQRVTLRCSPRSGDLSVYWYQQSLDQGLQFLIQYYNGEERAKGNILERFSAQQFPDLHSELNLSSLELGDSALYFCASSVEAGGLSEQFFGPGTRLTVL.

The rearrangement joins TRBV5-4 to TRBJ1-1, with TRBD1 as a possible D gene (5 bases). This CDR3 comprises 15 residues. The V and J ends lost 4 bases and 1 base respectively, with 14 bases between them. The germline CDR1 and CDR2 sequences are SGHNT and YYREEE (reference sequence). The CDR3 nucleotides read TGTGCCAGCAGCCACACAGGTATGAGGAACACTGAAGCTTTCTTT. Its translation: CASSHTGMRNTEAFF.

The chain couples TRBV11-2 to TRBJ2-7; the match to TRBD1 covers 8 bases. This CDR3 contains 14 residues. J gave up 6 bases and V 5 bases, and 9 bases lay outside the gene matches. CDR1 is SGHAT, CDR2 FQNNGV, per germline. The chain's CDR3 is CASSSNTGGSEQYF. In nucleotides, the CDR3 is TGTGCCAGCAGCAGCAACACAGGGGGGTCCGAGCAGTACTTC.

The chain has TRBV30 and TRBJ1-3; 7 nucleotides agree with TRBD1. V was pared by 0 bases and J by 0 bases, with 5 bases of the junction left unmatched. Germline CDR1 and CDR2: GTSNPN and SVGIG (reference sequence). This CDR3 comprises 16 residues. DNA of the CDR3: TGTGCCTGGAGTGTTGCCGGGACAGCCTCTGGAAACACCATATATTTT. Protein: CAWSVAGTASGNTIYF.

Only one count was recorded for this clone. This rearrangement joins TRBV19 to TRBJ1-4, with D perhaps TRBD1 (5 bases). This CDR3 comprises 15 residues. The germline V and J ends were trimmed by 3 bases and 5 bases, with 13 bases remaining between them. CDR1 is LNHDA and CDR2 is SQIVND in the germline V gene (reference sequence). The CDR3 is CASSIPTGANEKLFF. CDR3 DNA sequence: TGTGCCAGTAGTATTCCTACAGGAGCCAATGAAAAACTGTTTTTT.

This clone was seen only once. The chain carries TRBV9 and TRBJ1-1; TRBD1 aligns across 8 bases. The junction had 4 bases not matched to a gene; V was cut back by 3 bases and J by 6 bases. In germline, CDR1 is SGDLS, CDR2 YYNGEE. This CDR3 has 13 residues. In nucleotides, the CDR3 is TGTGCCAGCAGCGCAGGGGGCCACCCTGAAGCTTTCTTT. It encodes CASSAGGHPEAFF. Drawing the rest from reference TRBV9 and TRBJ1-1, the complete variable domain is DSGVTQTPKHLITATGQRVTLRCSPRSGDLSVYWYQQSLDQGLQFLIQYYNGEERAKGNILERFSAQQFPDLHSELNLSSLELGDSALYFCASSAGGHPEAFFGQGTRLTVV.

The CDR3: CASTRTGDSNQPQHF. The DNA of the CDR3 is TGTGCCAGCACCCGGACAGGTGATAGCAATCAGCCCCAGCATTTT. The chain uses TRBV6-1 and TRBJ1-5, with TRBD1 matching over 7 bases. The CDR3 totals 15 residues. With 7 bases clipped from V and 0 bases from J, the junction kept 6 bases outside the gene matches. In germline, CDR1 is MNHNS, CDR2 SASEGT.